Below, 16 T cell receptor beta chains from the same sample are listed, as sequenced in a study of cytomegalovirus exposure and HLA in healthy donors. This PCR relied on a set of 60 Vbeta primers and 13 Jbeta primers. Libraries were prepared by immunoSEQ multiplex PCR; TCRdb keeps only in-frame clonotypes and omits some of them. The profile shows 55,000 to 75,000 clones, 55% to 65% of them singletons. The specimen sequenced was PBMCs. The receptors shown here come from a man aged 30 to 45 in good health and CMV-seronegative.

The CDR3 spells CASSYQKGDTDTQYF. The CDR3 nucleotides read TGTGCCAGCAGTTATCAAAAAGGAGACACAGATACGCAGTATTTT. This chain joins TRBV6-5 and TRBJ2-3; D call uncertain. The germline CDR1 and CDR2 sequences are MNHEY and SVGAGI. V was shortened by 3 bases and J by 2 bases, with 12 bases between the two germline ends. The length of the CDR3 is 15 residues.

The V and J genes are TRBV19 and TRBJ1-1; TRBD1 matches 7 bases. Germline V CDR1 and CDR2: LNHDA, SQIVND (reference sequence). The junction had 1 base not matched to a gene; V was cut back by 3 bases and J by 0 bases. This CDR3 spans 14 amino acids. This chain's CDR3 is CASSIDRVNTEAFF. The CDR3 DNA is TGTGCCAGTAGTATCGACAGGGTGAACACTGAAGCTTTCTTT.

This chain connects TRBV4-1 to TRBJ1-4; tentatively, D is TRBD1 (6 bases). Germline assignment: CDR1 MGHRA and CDR2 YSYEKL. Trimming shortened V by 1 base and J by 8 bases, and 14 bases separated the two germline ends. This CDR3 has 15 amino acids. CDR3 DNA sequence: TGCGCCAGCAGCCAAGGGGCAGGGGCTCGAGAAAAACTGTTTTTT. It is translated as CASSQGAGAREKLFF.

V usage is TRBV11-2 and J usage is TRBJ2-7, with TRBD2 matching 12 bases. J lost 3 bases, V lost 1 base, and 4 bases had no gene match. Germline CDR1 and CDR2: SGHAT and FQNNGV. The CDR3 extends over 16 amino acids. In DNA, the CDR3 is TGTGCCAGCAGCTTAGGTCCTAGCGGGGGGGTCTACGAGCAGTACTTC. It yields the protein CASSLGPSGGVYEQYF.

V gene TRBV30 combines with J gene TRBJ1-6; maybe TRBD1 (5 bases). Germline V lookup: CDR1 GTSNPN, CDR2 SVGIG (reference sequence). The CDR3 loop spans 15 amino acids. Trimming pared 1 base from V and 9 bases from J, leaving 16 bases between. The CDR3, as DNA: TGTGCCTGGAGTGAGGGGTACACAACAGCTTCACCCCTCCACTTT. Its protein product is CAWSEGYTTASPLHF. Looking up the rest from reference TRBV30 and TRBJ1-6 gives the full variable domain: SQTIHQWPATLVQPVGSPLSLECTVEGTSNPNLYWYRQAAGRGLQLLFYSVGIGQISSEVPQNLSASRPQDRQFILSSKKLLLSDSGFYLCAWSEGYTTASPLHFGNGTRLTVT.

The rearrangement uses TRBV6-5 and TRBJ1-3; 11 nucleotides line up with TRBD1. Trimming removed 8 bases from V and 5 bases from J; junction bases left unmatched: 5. Germline-derived CDR1 and CDR2 are MNHEY and SVGAGI. The CDR3 is made up of 14 amino acids. Written as DNA, the CDR3 is TGTGCCAGCCAACGGGACAGGGGGAGAAACACCATATATTTT. Encoded protein: CASQRDRGRNTIYF.

The chain recombines TRBV30 with TRBJ1-5; 8 bases are a match to TRBD1. The trim removed 5 bases at V and 6 bases at J, leaving 6 bases unmatched. The germline V gene has CDR1 GTSNPN and CDR2 SVGIG (reference sequence). There are 13 residues in the CDR3. DNA for the CDR3: TGTGCCTGGCGACAGGGGATCGGTCAGCCCCAGCATTTT. This gives the protein CAWRQGIGQPQHF.

This clone was counted a few times. The rearrangement links TRBV2 to TRBJ2-7, with D perhaps matching TRBD2 (6 bases). The length of the CDR3 is 15 residues. Germline loops: CDR1 SNHLY, CDR2 FYNNEI. V dropped 7 bases and J dropped 1 base, with 17 bases sitting between them. As DNA, the CDR3 is TGTGCCAGCACCGCGAGGGCGGGGACTTCCTACGAGCAGTACTTC. It yields the protein CASTARAGTSYEQYF.

V usage is TRBV23-1 and J usage is TRBJ2-1, with TRBD1 matching 7 bases. TRBV23-1 has ORF status, its function being uncertain. Losses at the gene ends were 4 bases for V and 2 bases for J; bases not matched to a gene: 11. This CDR3 comprises 17 residues. CDR3 bases: TGCGCCAGCAGTCCGAGGACAGGTACGACCCCCTACAATGAGCAGTTCTTC. Protein product: CASSPRTGTTPYNEQFF.

Only a few counts were recorded for this clone. This chain connects TRBV2 to TRBJ2-2, with D hard to call. V was shortened by 4 bases and J by 3 bases, with 12 bases between the two germline ends. The V gene's germline CDR1 is SNHLY and CDR2 FYNNEI. The CDR3 loop spans 15 amino acids. CDR3 amino acids: CASSAPGFDTGELFF. Written as DNA, the CDR3 is TGTGCCAGCAGTGCCCCCGGGTTCGACACCGGGGAGCTGTTTTTT.

The V and J genes are TRBV5-8 and TRBJ2-5, with D perhaps TRBD1 (5 bases). V shed 1 base and J shed 5 bases, with 9 bases lying between them. The germline V gene encodes CDR1 SGHTS and CDR2 YDEGEE. CDR3 length: 13 amino acids. Written as DNA, the CDR3 is TGTGCCAGCAGCTTGAGGGGCGCGGAGACCCAGTACTTC. Translated, it gives CASSLRGAETQYF.

The V call is TRBV7-6, the J call TRBJ2-5, with a possible D match to TRBD2 (5 bases). The CDR3 length is 13 residues. The V gene lost 2 bases and the J gene lost 7 bases, with 11 bases spanning the gap. Germline assignment: CDR1 SGHVS and CDR2 FNYEAQ. This CDR3 is CASSLRLEGTQYF. The CDR3 DNA follows: TGTGCCAGCAGCTTACGGCTAGAGGGGACCCAGTACTTC.

The V gene is TRBV27, the J gene TRBJ2-5, with 7 bases identical to TRBD2. This CDR3 region has 13 residues. The germline V gene encodes CDR1 MNHEY and CDR2 SMNVEV (reference sequence). J gave up 7 bases and V 6 bases, and 8 bases lay outside the gene matches. CDR3 DNA sequence: TGTGCCAGCAGCGTAGCGGGTACGGGGACCCAGTACTTC. It yields the protein CASSVAGTGTQYF.

This clone was picked up a small number of times. The chain carries TRBV19 and TRBJ2-7; 10 nucleotides align to TRBD1. V lost 5 bases, J lost 3 bases, and 4 bases stayed unmatched. Germline lookup yields CDR1 LNHDA and CDR2 SQIVND (reference sequence). The CDR3 length is 14 residues. The DNA of the CDR3 is TGTGCCAGTAGTTTCGGACAGGGGGACTACGAGCAGTACTTC. Its protein product is CASSFGQGDYEQYF.

This clone has only a few counts. The chain combines TRBV15 with TRBJ1-2; tentative D call: TRBD1 (6 bases). Trimming pared 1 base from V and 6 bases from J, leaving 15 bases between. The germline CDR1 and CDR2 sequences are LNHNV and YYDKDF (reference sequence). The length of the CDR3 is 15 residues. CDR3 nucleotides: TGTGCCACCAGCAGAGGTCCGGGACACCTTAATGGCTACACCTTC. This gives the protein CATSRGPGHLNGYTF.

This chain links TRBV7-9 with TRBJ2-1; D is uncertain. Trimming stripped 1 base from V and 0 bases from J, with 10 bases between. CDR3 length equals 16 residues. The germline V gene has CDR1 SEHNR and CDR2 FQNEAQ (reference sequence). CDR3 sequence: CASSLVGLGSYNEQFF. The CDR3 nucleotides are TGTGCCAGCAGCTTAGTTGGTCTCGGCTCCTACAATGAGCAGTTCTTC.